Listed below are T cell receptor beta chains from one sample, sequenced in a study of beta chain features in type 1 diabetes. Generated by immunoSEQ multiplex PCR, the TCRdb table keeps only in-frame clones and is missing some. The sample gives about 300,000 clones, 8% of which show up once; more than 1% is in the top ten. Input material: central memory CD4+ T cells from blood. These receptor sequences come from a woman aged 18-35 years in good health. The CDR3 runs from the conserved cysteine through the conserved F or W. A D gene is named only where the DNA matches it firmly. The size of a clone is reported for some rows only, either as once, few or many, or as a class for expanded clones.

TRBV30	NA	TRBJ1-5	few	TGTGCCTGGGACAGAGGTACCCTCGGTCAGCCCCAGCATTTT	CAWDRGTLGQPQHF
TRBV15	TRBD1	TRBJ1-4	NA	TGTGCCACCAGCAGGGCACCGGGACAGGGGACTGAAAAACTGTTTTTT	CATSRAPGQGTEKLFF
TRBV7-2	TRBD1	TRBJ1-6	many	TGTGCCAGCAGCATCCGACAGGGTCGTAATTCACCCCTCCACTTT	CASSIRQGRNSPLHF
TRBV7-2	TRBD1	TRBJ2-7	few	TGTGCCAGCAGCTCGCGACAGGGGACCCCCTACGAGCAGTACTTC	CASSSRQGTPYEQYF
TRBV19	TRBD2	TRBJ2-1	NA	TGTGCCAGTAGTACCCCCGGGACTAGCAGCAATGAGCAGTTCTTC	CASSTPGTSSNEQFF
TRBV4-3	NA	TRBJ2-6	few	TGCGCCAGCAGCCAAGAGGGGCGGACCCTCTCTGGGGCCAACGTCCTGACTTTC	CASSQEGRTLSGANVLTF
TRBV28	NA	TRBJ2-5	few	TGTGCCAGCATTTCCCCTGGCAGGGGTCAAGAGACCCAGTACTTC	CASISPGRGQETQYF
TRBV7-8	TRBD2	TRBJ2-1	many	TGTGCCAGCACCCCATTAGCGGGGGGGCCCGGATCCTACAATGAGCAGTTCTTC	CASTPLAGGPGSYNEQFF
TRBV5-1	NA	TRBJ2-1	NA	TGCGCCAGCAGCTTAAATCAGGGGAATGAGCAGTTCTTC	CASSLNQGNEQFF
TRBV29-1	TRBD1	TRBJ1-2	few	TGCAGCGTGACGGGACAGGGCGACTATGGCTACACCTTC	CSVTGQGDYGYTF
TRBV9	NA	TRBJ1-2	NA	TGTGCCAGCAGCCCAGTGGCAGGCCATGGCTACACCTTC	CASSPVAGHGYTF
TRBV30	TRBD1	TRBJ1-1	NA	TGTGCCTGGAGTGTACTTGACAGGGGAATGGCTTTCTTT	CAWSVLDRGMAFF
TRBV9	NA	TRBJ1-6	NA	TGTGCCAGCAGCTCCAGGACAGTAGGTTCACCCCTCCACTTT	CASSSRTVGSPLHF
TRBV7-9	NA	TRBJ1-1	NA	TGTGCCAGCAGCTTGTCGGCCATGAACACTGAAGCTTTCTTT	CASSLSAMNTEAFF
TRBV7-2	NA	TRBJ2-1	few	TGTGCCAGCAGTCCTCGGCGCGAATACAATGAGCAGTTCTTC	CASSPRREYNEQFF
TRBV30	NA	TRBJ1-3	NA	TGTGCCACCTCGACTGGCTTCTCTGGAAACACCATATATTTT	CATSTGFSGNTIYF
TRBV29-1	NA	TRBJ1-1	NA	TGCAGCGTTTGGGAGACAGGGAACACTGAAGCTTTCTTT	CSVWETGNTEAFF
TRBV7-9	NA	TRBJ1-1	few	TGTGCCAGCAGTCTACAGGCCATGAACACTGAAGCTTTCTTT	CASSLQAMNTEAFF
TRBV7-2	TRBD2	TRBJ2-2	NA	TGTGCCAGCAGCCCAGAGCGGGAGAACACCGGGGAGCTGTTTTTT	CASSPERENTGELFF
TRBV6-5	NA	TRBJ2-1	NA	TGTGCCAGCAGCCAACTAATTGGGGAGCAGTTCTTC	CASSQLIGEQFF
TRBV11-2	TRBD1	TRBJ1-4	many	TGTGCCAGCAGCCCTACAGGGGGATTGGGTGAAAAACTGTTTTTT	CASSPTGGLGEKLFF
TRBV7-9	TRBD1	TRBJ2-7	NA	TGTGCCAGCAGCCCCGCCCCCGGGACAGCGAGCTACGAGCAGTACTTC	CASSPAPGTASYEQYF
TRBV4-3	NA	TRBJ2-7	once	TGCGCCAGCAGCCAAGTCCCAGGGGAAACGTCCTACGAGCAGTACTTC	CASSQVPGETSYEQYF
TRBV30	NA	TRBJ2-7	NA	TGTGCCTGGACTCCGGGACCCTTAAACTACGAGCAGTACTTC	CAWTPGPLNYEQYF
TRBV29-1	NA	TRBJ2-2	few	TGCAGCGCAGGATTTGGGGAGCTGTTTTTT	CSAGFGELFF
TRBV9	TRBD1	TRBJ2-7	few	TGTGCCAGCAGCGTAGAAGGGACAGGGCGGTACGAGCAGTACTTC	CASSVEGTGRYEQYF
TRBV28	NA	TRBJ2-1	few	TGTGCCAGCAGTTTTGGAGACAGGTCGTACAATGAGCAGTTCTTC	CASSFGDRSYNEQFF
TRBV6-5	NA	TRBJ1-2	few	TGTGCCAGCAGCCAGCAAGGGACCGACTTCTATGGCTACACCTTC	CASSQQGTDFYGYTF